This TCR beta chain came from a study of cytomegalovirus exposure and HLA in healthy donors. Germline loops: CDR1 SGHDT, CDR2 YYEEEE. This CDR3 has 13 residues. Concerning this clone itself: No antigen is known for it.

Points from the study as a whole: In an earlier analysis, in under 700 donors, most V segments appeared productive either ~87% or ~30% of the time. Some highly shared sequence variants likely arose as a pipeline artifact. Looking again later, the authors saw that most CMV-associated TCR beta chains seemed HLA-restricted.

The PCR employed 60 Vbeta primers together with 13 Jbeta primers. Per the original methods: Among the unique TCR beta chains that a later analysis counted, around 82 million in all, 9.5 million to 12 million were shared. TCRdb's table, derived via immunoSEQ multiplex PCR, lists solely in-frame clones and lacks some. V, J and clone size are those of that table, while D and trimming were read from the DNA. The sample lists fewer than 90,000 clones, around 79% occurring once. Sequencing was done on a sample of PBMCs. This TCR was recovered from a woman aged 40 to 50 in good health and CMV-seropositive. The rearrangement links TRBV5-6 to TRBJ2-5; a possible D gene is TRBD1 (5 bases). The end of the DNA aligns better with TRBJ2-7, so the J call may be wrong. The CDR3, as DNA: TGTGCCAGCAGCTTTAAGGGGCCCTACGAGCAGTACTTC. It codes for CASSFKGPYEQYF.